The 20 T cell receptor beta chains below come from one sample, sequenced in a study of blood T cells in healthy people across ages (dated by TCRdb to between 2014 and 2016). Library preparation used 5' RACE. Sequencing was carried out with an Illumina HiSeq 2500. A second PCR of about 6 to 11 cycles was run with a J-beta primer mix and a sample-barcoded 5' primer. TCRdb cleaned the public reads at Q25 with fastp, built clones with MiXCR and kept in-frame beta chains. Rows are unified per CDR3 protein, each entry keeping the most common DNA and genes. Within this sample are 1,500,000 or so distinct CDR3 sequences, with 55% to 75% of them counted one time only. The ten largest clones represent more than 6% of the sample. Sequenced sample: blood. These receptors all come from a man between 18 and 29 years old in good health.

The chain is built from TRBV20-1 and TRBJ2-7; D is perhaps TRBD2 (5 bases). TRBJ2-5 explains the end of the DNA better; the J call may be wrong. Germline-derived CDR1 and CDR2 are DFQATT and SNEGSKA (reference sequence). The CDR3 contains 16 residues. CDR3 bases: TGCAGTGCTCGGGCCCCATCCCTAGCCAACTGGGAGACCCAGTACTTC. Translated: CSARAPSLANWETQYF.

This clonotype was seen a single time. The CDR3 DNA reads TGCGCCTCAATTTCGGCGGATTTCGGTGAGACTGAAGCTTTCTTT. This gives the protein CASISADFGETEAFF. The chain joins TRBV5-1 to TRBJ1-1; no clear D gene. Between the trimmed V and J ends, which lost 10 bases and 5 bases, there was a span of 24 bases. Germline-derived CDR1 and CDR2 are SGHRS and YFSETQ. This CDR3 comprises 15 residues.

This clonotype was counted between two and nine times. V is TRBV4-1 and J is TRBJ2-2, with D unresolved. CDR3 length: 13 amino acids. Trimming took off 1 base at V and 5 bases at J, with 5 bases between the two ends. Germline CDR1 MGHRA, CDR2 YSYEKL. The CDR3 sequence is CASSQVQTGELFF. CDR3 DNA sequence: TGCGCCAGCAGCCAAGTGCAGACCGGGGAGCTGTTTTTT.

This CDR3 reads CASSYAGASSYEQYF. The CDR3 region has the DNA TGTGCCAGCAGTTACGCGGGGGCCAGCTCCTACGAGCAGTACTTC. V is TRBV6-2 or TRBV6-3 and J is TRBJ2-7; a possible D gene is TRBD2 (7 bases). Germline V gene sequence: CDR1 MNHEY, CDR2 SVGEGT. The V end was cut by 2 bases, the J end by 0 bases, with 11 bases between. The CDR3 is 15 residues long.

This clonotype was observed a single time. The CDR3 bases are TGTGCCAGCAGTTACTCCCTTGACTCCGAGCAGTACTTC. It is translated as CASSYSLDSEQYF. V usage is TRBV6-6 and J usage is TRBJ2-7, with D unresolved. The CDR3 covers 13 residues. Germline-derived CDR1 and CDR2 are MNHNY and SVGAGI (reference sequence). Trimming took 0 bases from V and 6 from J, leaving 9 bases between them.

The chain recombines TRBV7-9 with TRBJ2-1, with D tentatively TRBD1 (8 bases). This CDR3 has 16 residues. V was pared by 1 base and J by 6 bases, with 16 bases between. CDR1 and CDR2 from the germline V gene are SEHNR and FQNEAQ (reference sequence). CDR3: CASSLGGGDRINEQFF. CDR3 sequence (DNA): TGTGCCAGCAGCTTAGGGGGGGGGGACAGGATCAATGAGCAGTTCTTC.

This chain links TRBV2 with TRBJ2-1; a weak D match, TRBD2 (5 bases). CDR1 and CDR2 from the germline V gene are SNHLY and FYNNEI. V was trimmed by 8 bases and J by 5 bases, leaving 16 bases between them. The CDR3 length is 14 residues. The CDR3 coding sequence is TGTGCCAGCCGTAGCGTCCCATTACACAATGAGCAGTTCTTC. This gives the protein CASRSVPLHNEQFF.

V is TRBV12-3 or TRBV12-4 and J is TRBJ2-2; perhaps TRBD1 as D (5 bases). CDR3 length equals 15 residues. V was cut by 2 bases and J by 5 bases, with 12 bases left in between. For the CDR3, the DNA is TGTGCCAGCAGTTTACGCAGGGAAGGAACCGGGGAGCTGTTTTTT. It is translated as CASSLRREGTGELFF.

This clonotype was seen a handful of times. The gene calls are TRBV15 and TRBJ1-1, with TRBD1 matching 10 bases. V gave up 8 bases and J gave up 1 base; unmatched junction bases: 19. The CDR3 runs 19 residues. Germline assignment: CDR1 LNHNV and CDR2 YYDKDF (reference sequence). The CDR3 nucleotides read TGTGCCACCTCCAAAGCCGGGACAGGGGTCTGGGGGAGGAACACTGAAGCTTTCTTT. Translating gives CATSKAGTGVWGRNTEAFF.

The CDR3 reads CSARDRDPNEQFF. CDR3 DNA: TGCAGTGCTAGAGATCGGGATCCCAATGAGCAGTTCTTC. This rearrangement joins TRBV20-1 to TRBJ2-1; possibly TRBD2 for D (5 bases). Germline CDR1 reads DFQATT; CDR2 reads SNEGSKA (reference sequence). There are 13 residues in the CDR3. V was clipped by 0 bases and J by 6 bases, with 9 bases between them.

A remark on this clonotype: The junction shows a germline mismatch at one end, possibly a read error. This sequence joins TRBV7-8 and TRBJ2-6, with a weak D call TRBD2 (7 bases). In germline, CDR1 is SGHVS, CDR2 FQNEAQ. The CDR3 runs 18 residues. The CDR3 region is CVSSLEGGRNSGANVLTF. The CDR3 bases are TGTGTCAGCAGCTTAGAGGGGGGGCGCAACTCTGGGGCCAACGTCCTGACTTTC. Filled out from reference TRBV7-8 and TRBJ2-6, the complete variable domain reads GAGVSQSPRYKVAKRGQDVALRCDPISGHVSLFWYQQALGQGPEFLTYFQNEAQLDKSGLPSDRFFAERPEGSVSTLKIQRTQQEDSAVYLCVSSLEGGRNSGANVLTFGAGSRLTVL.

The V call is TRBV7-9, the J call TRBJ1-2; no definite D call. There are 15 residues in the CDR3. Germline V gives CDR1 SEHNR, CDR2 FQNEAQ (reference sequence). V lost 6 bases, J lost 2 bases, and 16 bases lay in between. The CDR3 sequence is CASSMRTSKNYGYTF. The CDR3 nucleotides are TGTGCCAGCAGTATGCGGACCTCAAAGAACTATGGCTACACCTTC.

The V gene is TRBV2, the J gene TRBJ2-7, with 14 bases fitting TRBD2. Looked up from germline, CDR1 is SNHLY and CDR2 is FYNNEI. The CDR3 spans 17 residues. V was clipped by 8 bases and J by 1 base; unmatched bases: 10. CDR3 protein: CASVPGLAGALSYEQYF. Here the CDR3 DNA reads TGTGCCAGCGTACCGGGACTAGCGGGAGCCTTATCCTACGAGCAGTACTTC. The full variable domain, with the rest looked up from reference TRBV2 and TRBJ2-7, is EPEVTQTPSHQVTQMGQEVILRCVPISNHLYFYWYRQILGQKVEFLVSFYNNEISEKSEIFDDQFSVERPDGSNFTLKIRSTKLEDSAMYFCASVPGLAGALSYEQYFGPGTRLTVT.

The V call is TRBV2, the J call TRBJ2-1, with D possibly matching TRBD2 (6 bases). Near its end, the DNA agrees better with TRBJ2-7, so the J call may be wrong. This CDR3 region has 16 residues. Per germline, CDR1 SNHLY and CDR2 FYNNEI. This chain's CDR3 is CASSLLPSGQGYEQYF. Here the CDR3 DNA reads TGTGCCAGCAGCCTCCTCCCCAGCGGGCAAGGTTACGAGCAGTACTTC.

The gene calls are TRBV7-9 and TRBJ2-1; 11 bases are a match to TRBD2. The CDR3 covers 14 residues. CDR1 SEHNR and CDR2 FQNEAQ come from the germline V gene (reference sequence). V shed 5 bases, J shed 9 bases, and the junction held 6 bases outside the gene matches. CDR3 region: CASSVLAGVGEQFF. The DNA for the CDR3 is TGTGCCAGCAGCGTACTAGCGGGAGTTGGTGAGCAGTTCTTC.

The J gene is TRBJ2-1, the V gene TRBV6-5, with TRBD2 matching over 10 bases. The CDR3 length is 15 residues. CDR1 and CDR2 from the germline V gene are MNHEY and SVGAGI. V trimming: 2 bases; J trimming: 7 bases; junction bases outside the gene matches: 5. CDR3 in DNA: TGTGCCAGCAGTTACACCGGGACTAGCGCGAATGAGCAGTTCTTC. Its protein product is CASSYTGTSANEQFF.

This chain joins TRBV29-1 and TRBJ2-1; 9 bases align to TRBD1. The tail of the sequence fits TRBJ2-7 better, so the J call may be wrong. Per germline, CDR1 SQVTM and CDR2 ANQGSEA. CDR3 length: 13 amino acids. The CDR3 DNA reads TGCAGCGTTGCACAGGGGGCCTACAATGAGCAGTACTTC. This sequence encodes CSVAQGAYNEQYF.

V and J are TRBV5-1 and TRBJ2-2; TRBD1 matches at 9 bases. V trimming: 1 base; J trimming: 7 bases; junction bases outside the gene matches: 2. This CDR3 has 14 amino acids. Germline CDR1 and CDR2: SGHRS and YFSETQ. CDR3 protein: CASSLTGGIGELFF. The CDR3 DNA sequence: TGCGCCAGCAGCTTGACAGGGGGCATCGGGGAGCTGTTTTTT.

A word on this clonotype: Its ends do not fully match the called genes, so a read error is possible. The V call is TRBV29-1, the J call TRBJ2-5; D possibly matches TRBD1 or TRBD2 (5 bases each). Germline V CDR1 and CDR2: SQVTM, ANQGSEA. This CDR3 comprises 10 residues. CDR3 loop: CSVTLGTRYF. The CDR3 DNA sequence: TGCAGCGTTACCCTAGGGACCCGGTACTTC. The whole variable domain, remainder taken from reference TRBV29-1 and TRBJ2-5, is SAVISQKPSRDICQRGTSLTIQCQVDSQVTMMFWYRQQPGQSLTLIATANQGSEATYESGFVIDKFPISRPNLTFSTLTVSNMSPEDSSIYLCSVTLGTRYFGPGTRLLVL.

The chain has TRBV27 and TRBJ2-1; D remains ambiguous. Germline CDR1 reads MNHEY; CDR2 reads SMNVEV (reference sequence). Trimming pared 5 bases from V and 7 bases from J, leaving 12 bases between. This CDR3 has 13 amino acids. The CDR3 sequence: CASSVALRNEQFF. The CDR3 DNA reads as TGTGCCAGCAGTGTCGCCCTTCGGAATGAGCAGTTCTTC.